Shown below are 15 T cell receptor beta chains from a single sample sequenced in a study of T cell repertoires in cytomegalovirus infection. TCRdb reanalysed the reads using MiXCR and keeps one entry per CDR3 protein. This table has roughly 640,000 distinct CDR3 sequences, 24% appearing once. Sequencing was done on a sample of CD8+ T cells from PBMCs. The source is a human donor in good health (CMV status not recorded). Some clones in this sample may be carry-over from other donors' samples.

This clonotype was seen ten or more times. The V and J genes are TRBV7-9 and TRBJ2-7; D perhaps matches TRBD1 (6 bases). With 1 base removed from V and 0 bases from J, the gap between germline ends came to 7 bases. CDR1 and CDR2 (germline): SEHNR, FQNEAQ (reference sequence). The CDR3 totals 14 residues. This CDR3 reads CASSLGGRSYEQYF. The DNA for the CDR3 is TGTGCCAGCAGCTTAGGGGGGCGCTCCTACGAGCAGTACTTC.

The chain carries TRBV6-2 or TRBV6-3 and TRBJ2-7, with a tentative D call TRBD1 (7 bases). The V and J ends lost 6 bases and 0 bases respectively, with 21 bases between them. Per the germline V gene, CDR1 is MNHEY and CDR2 is SVGEGT. The CDR3 runs 17 residues. DNA of the CDR3: TGTGCCAGCAGCTCATACATCAGGGGGGCGGCCTCCTACGAGCAGTACGTC. Protein product: CASSSYIRGAASYEQYV.

This sequence joins TRBV19 and TRBJ2-1; no clear D gene. Germline V gives CDR1 LNHDA, CDR2 SQIVND (reference sequence). V lost 7 bases to trimming and J lost 5 bases, with 12 bases between them. The CDR3 has 13 amino acids. The chain's CDR3 is CASNQAPHNEQFF. The CDR3 coding sequence is TGTGCCAGTAATCAGGCCCCACACAATGAGCAGTTCTTC.

The chain is built from TRBV28 and TRBJ1-1; D unclear. Germline loops: CDR1 MDHEN, CDR2 SYDVKM. The CDR3 totals 14 residues. The V and J ends lost 5 bases and 2 bases respectively, with 12 bases between them. The CDR3 DNA reads as TGTGCCAGCAGTAACACCCTATTAAACACTGAAGCTTTCTTT. Amino acid sequence: CASSNTLLNTEAFF.

This clonotype has more than one count but fewer than ten. The CDR3: CAIRLSQGYTF. CDR3 sequence (DNA): TGTGCCATTCGGCTTTCCCAAGGCTACACCTTC. V is TRBV7-9 and J is TRBJ1-2; D uncertain. The CDR3 extends over 11 amino acids. Per germline, CDR1 SEHNR and CDR2 FQNEAQ (reference sequence). V lost 10 bases and J lost 8, with 14 bases in between.

In its sample, this clonotype was seen many times. The chain links TRBV28 to TRBJ2-3, with 7 bases aligning to TRBD2. The CDR3 spans 15 residues. Germline CDR1 reads MDHEN; CDR2 reads SYDVKM. With V trimmed by 2 bases and J by 1 base, 3 bases remained unmatched. In nucleotides, the CDR3 is TGTGCCAGCAGTTTAGGGAGGGGACGCACAGATACGCAGTATTTT. Amino acid sequence: CASSLGRGRTDTQYF.

This clonotype was seen repeatedly, ten times or more. This chain joins TRBV7-6 and TRBJ2-7; D is uncertain. This CDR3 has 14 residues. The germline gives CDR1 SGHVS, CDR2 FNYEAQ. Trimming removed 0 bases from V and 5 bases from J, with 11 bases in between. CDR3 coding DNA: TGTGCCAGCAGCTTAGCTCCTAACCTCCACGAGCAGTACTTC. It codes for CASSLAPNLHEQYF. The variable domain in full, with the rest retrieved from reference TRBV7-6 and TRBJ2-7, is GAGVSQSPRYKVTKRGQDVALRCDPISGHVSLYWYRQALGQGPEFLTYFNYEAQQDKSGLPNDRFSAERPEGSISTLTIQRTEQRDSAMYRCASSLAPNLHEQYFGPGTRLTVT.

This clonotype showed up just a few times. The V gene is TRBV19, the J gene TRBJ2-2; D gene unclear. V lost 5 bases and J lost 0, with 7 bases in between. Germline V gene lookup returns CDR1 LNHDA and CDR2 SQIVND (reference sequence). This CDR3 contains 14 residues. In DNA, the CDR3 is TGTGCCAGTAGTTGGCCATCGAACACCGGGGAGCTGTTTTTT. Protein sequence: CASSWPSNTGELFF.

This sequence joins TRBV15 and TRBJ2-7; 7 bases are shared with TRBD1. The CDR3 has 13 amino acids. The V and J ends lost 10 bases and 6 bases, in that order; junction bases with no gene match: 12. CDR1 and CDR2 (germline): LNHNV, YYDKDF (reference sequence). The CDR3 loop is CAIRDSFLGEQYV. The DNA for the CDR3 is TGTGCCATCCGGGACAGCTTCCTGGGCGAGCAGTACGTC.

The table lists this clonotype with many counts. The V gene is TRBV7-8, the J gene TRBJ2-5, with D tentatively TRBD1 or TRBD2 (5 bases each). Germline-derived CDR1 and CDR2 are SGHVS and FQNEAQ. Trimming removed 3 bases at V and 2 bases at J, with 16 bases between. CDR3 length equals 16 residues. The CDR3 region has the DNA TGTGCCAGCAGCTTTCCCCGTGGGGGATTTCAAGAGACCCAGTACTTC. Residues: CASSFPRGGFQETQYF. Supplemented by reference TRBV7-8 and TRBJ2-5, the full variable domain reads GAGVSQSPRYKVAKRGQDVALRCDPISGHVSLFWYQQALGQGPEFLTYFQNEAQLDKSGLPSDRFFAERPEGSVSTLKIQRTQQEDSAVYLCASSFPRGGFQETQYFGPGTRLLVL.

This clonotype was found once. V gene TRBV9 combines with J gene TRBJ2-1; 8 positions match TRBD2. The ends lost 4 bases at V and 2 bases at J; junction bases unmatched: 5. This CDR3 is 15 amino acids long. Germline CDR1 SGDLS, CDR2 YYNGEE. The CDR3 loop is CASSPLTSAYNEQFF. The CDR3 DNA reads as TGTGCCAGCAGCCCATTGACTAGCGCCTACAATGAGCAGTTCTTC.

This chain links TRBV6-2 or TRBV6-3 with TRBJ2-1; 10 bases map to TRBD2. CDR3 length equals 14 residues. The germline gives CDR1 MNHEY, CDR2 SVGEGT. V lost 6 bases to trimming and J lost 6 bases; unmatched junction nucleotides: 5. CDR3 coding DNA: TGTGCCAGCAGCGGACTAGCGGAAGGCAATGAGCAGTTCTTC. It is translated as CASSGLAEGNEQFF.

J is TRBJ2-3 and V is TRBV20-1, with TRBD2 matching over 15 bases. This CDR3 region has 18 residues. The junction had 9 bases not matched to a gene; V was cut back by 5 bases and J by 0 bases. From germline, CDR1 is DFQATT and CDR2 SNEGSKA (reference sequence). The CDR3 sequence: CSASGLAGGLWSTDTQYF. CDR3 bases: TGCAGTGCTTCAGGACTAGCGGGGGGGCTTTGGAGCACAGATACGCAGTATTTT.

The chain is built from TRBV11-2 and TRBJ1-2; no clear D. The germline CDR1 and CDR2 sequences are SGHAT and FQNNGV. Trimming shortened V by 1 base and J by 6 bases, and 15 bases separated the two germline ends. The CDR3 has 15 amino acids. In DNA, the CDR3 is TGTGCCAGCAGCTTAGGAAGCGGGCAGCCTGATGGCTACACCTTC. Protein: CASSLGSGQPDGYTF. The full variable domain, in which reference TRBV11-2 and TRBJ1-2 provide the parts outside the CDR3, is EAGVAQSPRYKIIEKRQSVAFWCNPISGHATLYWYQQILGQGPKLLIQFQNNGVVDDSQLPKDRFSAERLKGVDSTLKIQPAKLEDSAVYLCASSLGSGQPDGYTFGSGTRLTVV.

J is TRBJ2-2 and V is TRBV28; D is ambiguous. The germline V gene has CDR1 MDHEN and CDR2 SYDVKM. This CDR3 is built from 16 residues. Trimming stripped 3 bases from V and 4 bases from J, with 15 bases between. In nucleotides, the CDR3 is TGTGCCAGCAGTTTCCTTGGGGTAGCTCGCACCGGGGAGCTGTTTTTT. Translated, it gives CASSFLGVARTGELFF.